The T cell receptor beta chain under discussion was sequenced for a study of beta chain features in type 1 diabetes. General study findings and limits: In every one of the four CD4+ subsets, TCRB CDR3s were moderately but significantly shorter in Type 1 diabetes patients.

On this clone itself: The antigen is unknown.

TCRB transcripts that were expressed got sequenced, as all of the isolated RNA had been reverse transcribed. The protocol was immunoSEQ multiplex PCR, while the TCRdb copy is restricted to in-frame clones and leaves out a portion. The table has 20,000 to 25,000 clones, over 65% seen once. A heparinised blood draw that averaged approximately 120 mL was obtained once from each donor. Trimming took off 7 bases at V and 6 bases at J, with 16 bases between the two ends. The CDR3 sequence is 13 residues long. Germline V gives CDR1 SGHRS, CDR2 YFSETQ. The sequence came from a woman aged 40 to 50 with type 1 diabetes. The sequenced sample consisted of stem cell memory CD4+ T cells from blood. This chain joins TRBV5-1 and TRBJ1-2; no firm D call. The CDR3 DNA is TGCGCCAGCGCCCCGGGGTTCGTCGATGGCTACACCTTC. The encoded protein is CASAPGFVDGYTF.